This T cell receptor (beta chain) is drawn from a study of CD8+CD57+ T cells in acquired aplastic anemia. All sequencing subjects had displayed CD8+CD57+ cell expansion on flow cytometry. Profiles of TCR beta VDJ and CDR3 were generated from a genomic DNA template. Using its own MiXCR run on the reads, TCRdb lists one record per CDR3 protein. The sample yields 200,000 to 300,000 distinct CDR3 sequences, about 80% seen once. The source is a human donor with aplastic anemia. Sequenced: sorted CD4+, CD8+, or CD8+CD57+ T cells (not recorded which) from PBMCs.

In DNA, the CDR3 is TGTGCCAGTAGTATAGCTAAGGGTACCTACAATGAGCAGTTCTTC. Amino acid sequence: CASSIAKGTYNEQFF. The rearrangement joins TRBV19 to TRBJ2-7; unclear D gene. The end of the DNA fits TRBJ2-1 better, so the J call may be wrong. Germline values: CDR1 LNHDA, CDR2 SQIVND (reference sequence). The CDR3 consists of 15 residues.